These 26 T cell receptor beta chains were all obtained from the same sample, sequenced in a study of T cell repertoires in cytomegalovirus infection. TCRdb used MiXCR to reprocess the reads, holding one entry per CDR3 protein. The sample comprises approximately 400,000 distinct CDR3 sequences, about a third of which are singletons, and roughly 13% rests with the top ten. Sequencing input: PBMCs. The receptor source for this set is a human donor in good health (CMV status not recorded). Some clones in this sample may be carry-over from other donors' samples.

The chain has TRBV10-2 and TRBJ2-7; maybe TRBD1 (5 bases). CDR1 WSHSY and CDR2 SAAADI come from the germline V gene. Trimming took 4 bases from V and 3 from J, leaving 22 bases between them. The CDR3 is 17 residues long. As DNA, the CDR3 is TGCGCCAGCAGTGGCCTGACAGCCCACTCGACGTTCTACGAGCAGTACTTC. It codes for CASSGLTAHSTFYEQYF.

This clonotype was seen more than once but under ten times. This chain uses TRBV18 with TRBJ2-5; the match to TRBD1 covers 8 bases. Germline V gene data show CDR1 as KGHSH and CDR2 as LQKENI. The CDR3 sequence is 16 residues long. V was pared by 2 bases and J by 0 bases, with 5 bases of the junction left unmatched. In DNA form, the CDR3 reads TGTGCCAGCTCACCAGGGACAGGTGGGAACCAAGAGACCCAGTACTTC. Protein: CASSPGTGGNQETQYF.

This sequence joins TRBV6-1 and TRBJ1-1; unclear D gene. Germline CDR1 and CDR2: MNHNS and SASEGT. The CDR3 consists of 13 residues. V was pared by 4 bases and J by 1 base, with 7 bases between. The CDR3: CASSANRNTEAFF. Written as DNA, the CDR3 is TGTGCCAGCAGTGCTAATCGGAACACTGAAGCTTTCTTT.

This sequence joins TRBV4-3 and TRBJ1-6; D is ambiguous. V lost 0 bases and J 7 bases, leaving 4 bases between the germline ends. Germline V gene data show CDR1 as LGHNA and CDR2 as YSLEER. The CDR3 runs 13 residues. The CDR3: CASSQEQNSPLHF. CDR3 sequence (DNA): TGCGCCAGCAGCCAAGAGCAGAATTCACCCCTCCACTTT.

This clonotype was counted between two and nine times. The chain carries TRBV18 and TRBJ2-1; D perhaps matches TRBD1 (5 bases). V dropped 0 bases and J dropped 8 bases, with 11 bases sitting between them. The CDR3 has 14 residues. CDR1 is KGHSH, CDR2 LQKENI, per germline. The CDR3 protein is CASSPPAGSDEQFF. The CDR3 nucleotides are TGTGCCAGCTCACCACCGGCAGGGTCCGATGAGCAGTTCTTC.

The chain carries TRBV7-9 and TRBJ1-3; D unclear. CDR1 is SEHNR and CDR2 is FQNEAQ in the germline V gene (reference sequence). V lost 4 bases and J 0 bases, leaving 13 bases between the germline ends. This CDR3 is 16 amino acids long. CDR3 sequence (DNA): TGTGCCAGCAGCTCGTCTGGGCCCGTCTCTGGAAACACCATATATTTT. Translating it yields CASSSSGPVSGNTIYF.

This clonotype was counted between two and nine times. This chain joins TRBV20-1 and TRBJ2-1, with D possibly matching TRBD1 (5 bases). The CDR3 has 14 amino acids. V gave up 2 bases and J gave up 0 bases, with 8 bases separating them. Germline lookup yields CDR1 DFQATT and CDR2 SNEGSKA (reference sequence). In DNA, the CDR3 is TGCAGTGCTAGACAGGGCGACTCCTACAATGAGCAGTTCTTC. Translated, it gives CSARQGDSYNEQFF.

J is TRBJ2-1 and V is TRBV7-8, with D unclear. The germline V gene has CDR1 SGHVS and CDR2 FQNEAQ. This CDR3 has 16 residues. V was cut by 7 bases and J by 0 bases, with 16 bases left in between. The CDR3, as DNA: TGTGCCAGCAACCGCTATGACTCAAGCTCCTACAATGAGCAGTTCTTC. Protein sequence: CASNRYDSSSYNEQFF.

The chain carries TRBV6-2 or TRBV6-3 and TRBJ2-1, with D possibly called TRBD1 or TRBD2 (5 bases each). Trimming took off 5 bases at V and 9 bases at J, with 17 bases between the two ends. The CDR3 runs to 14 residues. Germline values: CDR1 MNHEY, CDR2 SVGEGT. CDR3 DNA sequence: TGTGCCAGCAGTAGGGACCCGAGCCAGATTGAGCAGTTCTTC. Residues: CASSRDPSQIEQFF.

In its sample, this clonotype was seen a few times. The chain combines TRBV6-2 or TRBV6-3 with TRBJ2-1, with unresolved D. The CDR3 sequence is 12 residues long. V lost 6 bases and J 8 bases, leaving 11 bases between the germline ends. CDR1 MNHEY and CDR2 SVGEGT come from the germline V gene. CDR3 residues: CASSQVGYEQFF. For the CDR3, the DNA is TGTGCCAGCAGCCAAGTGGGGTATGAGCAGTTCTTC.

This chain joins TRBV7-2 and TRBJ1-5, with D uncertain. The CDR3 spans 12 residues. V gave up 3 bases and J gave up 6 bases, with 6 bases separating them. CDR1 is SGHTA and CDR2 is FQGNSA in the germline V gene. The CDR3 loop is CASSFLGQPQHF. CDR3 DNA: TGTGCCAGCAGCTTCCTCGGTCAGCCCCAGCATTTT.

The sample holds a few counts of this clonotype. The gene calls are TRBV5-4 and TRBJ2-1, with D perhaps matching TRBD1 (6 bases). From germline, CDR1 is SGHNT and CDR2 YYREEE (reference sequence). Trimming removed 3 bases at V and 4 bases at J, with 14 bases between. This CDR3 spans 15 amino acids. CDR3 nucleotides: TGTGCCAGCAGCTGGGATGCAGGGGAGTACAATGAGCAGTTCTTC. Translation gives CASSWDAGEYNEQFF.

The rearrangement joins TRBV2 to TRBJ1-5, with TRBD1 as a possible D gene (6 bases). The CDR3 extends over 14 amino acids. CDR1 is SNHLY, CDR2 FYNNEI, per germline. Trimming shortened V by 6 bases and J by 5 bases, and 14 bases separated the two germline ends. The DNA for the CDR3 is TGTGCCAGCAGGCTGACAGGTGTCGATCAGCCCCAGCATTTT. It yields the protein CASRLTGVDQPQHF. Combining the CDR3 with reference TRBV2 and TRBJ1-5 gives the whole variable domain EPEVTQTPSHQVTQMGQEVILRCVPISNHLYFYWYRQILGQKVEFLVSFYNNEISEKSEIFDDQFSVERPDGSNFTLKIRSTKLEDSAMYFCASRLTGVDQPQHFGDGTRLSIL.

The chain is built from TRBV6-1 and TRBJ2-7; 8 bases line up with TRBD1. The CDR3 contains 15 residues. The V and J ends lost 8 bases and 6 bases, in that order; junction bases with no gene match: 15. Germline CDR1 MNHNS, CDR2 SASEGT. CDR3 region: CASGVLRAGGFEQYF. CDR3 coding DNA: TGTGCCAGCGGAGTACTAAGAGCAGGGGGCTTCGAGCAGTACTTC.

There are a few counts of this clonotype. The rearrangement joins TRBV20-1 to TRBJ1-2, with D perhaps TRBD1 (5 bases). The length of the CDR3 is 15 residues. Germline V gene sequence: CDR1 DFQATT, CDR2 SNEGSKA (reference sequence). Between the trimmed V and J ends, which lost 2 bases and 1 base, there was a span of 14 bases. The CDR3 coding sequence is TGCAGTGCTAGATCATCTCGACAGATTAACTATGGCTACACCTTC. Encoded protein: CSARSSRQINYGYTF.

This clonotype was counted only a few times. The V gene is TRBV6-2 or TRBV6-3, the J gene TRBJ1-2, with D unresolved. The germline V gene encodes CDR1 MNHEY and CDR2 SVGEGT. Trimming shortened V by 2 bases and J by 0 bases, and 10 bases separated the two germline ends. The CDR3 totals 15 residues. The CDR3 sequence is CASSYPKTPNYGYTF. Written as DNA, the CDR3 is TGTGCCAGCAGTTACCCGAAGACACCTAACTATGGCTACACCTTC.

This clonotype was recorded many times. The chain couples TRBV7-8 to TRBJ2-1, with a weak D call TRBD1 (6 bases). The CDR3 has 17 residues. Germline values: CDR1 SGHVS, CDR2 FQNEAQ. Trimming cost V 1 base and J 6 bases, with 19 bases left between them. The DNA for the CDR3 is TGTGCCAGCAGCTTAGTGGGGGACACCAGTAGGTTCAATGAGCAGTTCTTC. Amino acids: CASSLVGDTSRFNEQFF.

V and J are TRBV27 and TRBJ2-7; weak D call: TRBD1 (6 bases). Trimming pared 2 bases from V and 5 bases from J, leaving 19 bases between. Germline lookup yields CDR1 MNHEY and CDR2 SMNVEV (reference sequence). This CDR3 contains 16 residues. CDR3 loop: CASSLRGRGLVHEQYF. Written as DNA, the CDR3 is TGTGCCAGCAGTTTAAGGGGCAGGGGCTTGGTCCACGAGCAGTACTTC.

V is TRBV6-2 or TRBV6-3 and J is TRBJ1-1, with 9 bases lining up with TRBD1. CDR3 length equals 18 residues. CDR1 is MNHEY, CDR2 SVGEGT, per germline. Trimming cost V 2 bases and J 0 bases; bases outside gene matches: 10. The DNA for the CDR3 is TGTGCCAGCAGTTACCAAATCGGACAGGGGCCTATGAACACTGAAGCTTTCTTT. Its protein product is CASSYQIGQGPMNTEAFF.

V gene TRBV6-1 combines with J gene TRBJ2-7; no reliable D call. The CDR3 is 17 amino acids. Trimming shortened V by 0 bases and J by 2 bases, and 17 bases separated the two germline ends. Looked up from germline, CDR1 is MNHNS and CDR2 is SASEGT. CDR3 amino acids: CASSEALGRSLPYEQYF. The CDR3 nucleotides read TGTGCCAGCAGTGAAGCGCTTGGCAGATCTCTCCCCTACGAGCAGTACTTC.

The chain joins TRBV7-2 to TRBJ1-2; D is possibly TRBD1 (6 bases). The ends were cut back, 5 bases at V and 5 bases at J, with 15 bases in the middle. The CDR3 consists of 14 residues. Germline V CDR1 and CDR2: SGHTA, FQGNSA. DNA of the CDR3: TGTGCCAGCAGCGACGACAGGCCGATATATGGCTACACCTTC. Residues: CASSDDRPIYGYTF.

This sequence joins TRBV19 and TRBJ2-2, with TRBD2 identical over 7 bases. The junction had 9 bases not matched to a gene; V was cut back by 7 bases and J by 1 base. Germline values: CDR1 LNHDA, CDR2 SQIVND (reference sequence). This CDR3 spans 16 amino acids. The DNA for the CDR3 is TGTGCCAGTAATCCCCTTCGGGGGGTGAACACCGGGGAGCTGTTTTTT. Amino acids: CASNPLRGVNTGELFF.

Details on this clonotype: Possible read error: a much larger clone is one base away. Because it lacks the conserved phenylalanine or tryptophan at the end, this CDR3 is likely a read error. The V call is TRBV7-6, the J call TRBJ2-7; TRBD1 matches 8 bases. Germline CDR1 SGHVS, CDR2 FNYEAQ. Unmatched junction bases numbered 14, after V lost 5 bases and J lost 5 bases. This CDR3 spans 16 amino acids. The chain's CDR3 is CASSPRAGTGQNEQYC. The CDR3 nucleotides read TGTGCCAGCAGCCCACGTGCCGGGACAGGTCAGAACGAGCAGTACTGC.

This clonotype has ten or more counts. The J gene is TRBJ2-1, the V gene TRBV7-2; D not resolved. The CDR3 consists of 14 residues. The germline V gene encodes CDR1 SGHTA and CDR2 FQGNSA. The V and J ends lost 3 bases and 9 bases respectively, with 15 bases between them. The CDR3 sequence is CASSLTMGLSEQFF. The CDR3 nucleotides are TGTGCCAGCAGCTTGACAATGGGTTTAAGTGAGCAGTTCTTC.

This clonotype is a singleton in its sample. This may be a read error: a much more frequent sequence differs by one nucleotide. This rearrangement joins TRBV7-2 to TRBJ2-7; D may be TRBD1 (6 bases). CDR1 is SGHTA, CDR2 FQGNSA, per germline. This CDR3 has 14 residues. The V end lost 3 bases, the J end lost 9 bases, and 18 bases lay between the germline ends. The CDR3 sequence: CASSFERGFGAQYF. The CDR3 DNA reads TGTGCCAGCAGCTTCGAAAGGGGGTTCGGCGCGCAGTACTTC.

Comments on this clonotype: Given a much more abundant clone one base away, this may be a read error. The chain recombines TRBV7-2 with TRBJ1-1; D gene uncertain. The CDR3 covers 15 residues. Germline V gene data show CDR1 as SGHTA and CDR2 as FQGNSA. Trimming removed 2 bases at V and 1 base at J, with 11 bases between. The DNA for the CDR3 is TGTACCAGCAGCTTATTGGGCAGGAAGAACACTGAAGCTTTCTTT. Translated: CTSSLLGRKNTEAFF. The variable domain in full, completed from reference TRBV7-2 and TRBJ1-1, reads GAGVSQSPSNKVTEKGKDVELRCDPISGHTALYWYRQSLGQGLEFLIYFQGNSAPDKSGLPSDRFSAERTGGSVSTLTIQRTQQEDSAVYLCTSSLLGRKNTEAFFGQGTRLTVV.